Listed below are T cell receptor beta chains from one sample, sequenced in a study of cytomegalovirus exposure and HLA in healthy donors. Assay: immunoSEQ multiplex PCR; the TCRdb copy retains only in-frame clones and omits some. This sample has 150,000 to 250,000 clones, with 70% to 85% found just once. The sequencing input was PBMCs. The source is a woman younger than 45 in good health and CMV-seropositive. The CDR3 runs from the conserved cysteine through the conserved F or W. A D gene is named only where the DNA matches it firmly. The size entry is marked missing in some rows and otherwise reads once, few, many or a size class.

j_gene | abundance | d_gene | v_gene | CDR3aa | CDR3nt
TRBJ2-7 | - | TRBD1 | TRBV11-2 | CASSLTNRDRGAYEQYF | TGTGCCAGCAGCTTAACGAACCGGGACAGGGGCGCCTACGAGCAGTACTTC
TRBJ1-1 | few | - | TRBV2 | CASSEPTSTLNTEAFF | TGTGCCAGCAGTGAACCAACCTCTACCCTGAACACTGAAGCTTTCTTT
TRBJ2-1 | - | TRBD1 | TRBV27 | CASSANGQGVNEQFF | TGTGCCAGCAGTGCTAATGGACAGGGGGTCAATGAGCAGTTCTTC
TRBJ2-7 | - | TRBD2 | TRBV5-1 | CASSPGGGRSYEQYF | TGCGCCAGCAGCCCGGGTGGCGGGAGATCCTACGAGCAGTACTTC
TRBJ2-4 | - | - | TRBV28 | CASSFPSTPFMDF | TGTGCCAGCAGCTTCCCCTCTACGCCCTTTATGGACTTC
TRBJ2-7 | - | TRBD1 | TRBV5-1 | CATAPRTGPYEQYF | TGCGCCACCGCCCCTAGGACAGGTCCCTACGAGCAGTACTTC
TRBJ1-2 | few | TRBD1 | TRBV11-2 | CASSWPRDSGYGYTF | TGTGCCAGCAGCTGGCCCCGGGACAGTGGCTATGGCTACACCTTC
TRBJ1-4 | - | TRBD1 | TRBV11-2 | CASSLDRGEKLFF | TGTGCCAGCAGCCTGGACAGGGGTGAAAAACTGTTTTTT
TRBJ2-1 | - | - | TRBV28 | CASSHGQDTINEQFF | TGTGCCAGCAGCCACGGTCAGGACACAATCAATGAGCAGTTCTTC
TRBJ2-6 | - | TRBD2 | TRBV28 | CASRTPGLAGAGANVLTF | TGTGCCAGCAGGACGCCGGGACTAGCGGGAGCTGGGGCCAACGTCCTGACTTTC
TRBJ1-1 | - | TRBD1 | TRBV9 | CASSATGGGTEAFF | TGTGCCAGCAGCGCGACAGGGGGCGGCACTGAAGCTTTCTTT
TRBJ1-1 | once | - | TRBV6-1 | CASSEAQANTEAFF | TGTGCCAGCAGTGAAGCTCAGGCGAACACTGAAGCTTTCTTT
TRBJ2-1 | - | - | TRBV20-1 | CSARLNHEQFF | TGCAGTGCAAGACTAAACCATGAGCAGTTCTTC
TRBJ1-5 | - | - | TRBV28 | CASIPLGRWDQPQHF | TGTGCCAGCATCCCCCTGGGGAGGTGGGATCAGCCCCAGCATTTT
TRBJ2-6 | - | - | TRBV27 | CASSLWTSSGANVLTF | TGTGCCAGCAGTTTATGGACATCCTCTGGGGCCAACGTCCTGACTTTC
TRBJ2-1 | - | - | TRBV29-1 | CSTDPATYNEQFF | TGCAGCACAGACCCCGCGACGTACAATGAGCAGTTCTTC
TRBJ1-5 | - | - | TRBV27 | CASSLRLGDQPQHF | TGTGCCAGCAGCTTGCGACTCGGGGATCAGCCCCAGCATTTT
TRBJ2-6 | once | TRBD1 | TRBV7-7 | CASSAGGTGANVLTF | TGTGCTAGCAGCGCAGGGGGCACTGGGGCCAACGTCCTGACTTTC
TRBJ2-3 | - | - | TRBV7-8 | CASSPVGAETDTQYF | TGTGCCAGCAGCCCTGTGGGAGCGGAGACAGATACGCAGTATTTT
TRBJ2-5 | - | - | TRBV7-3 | CASSNTDTETQYF | TGTGCCAGCAGCAATACCGACACGGAGACCCAGTACTTC
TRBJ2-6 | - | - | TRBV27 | CASSSSFSRAGANVLTF | TGTGCCAGCAGTTCCTCCTTCAGTCGGGCTGGGGCCAACGTCCTGACTTTC
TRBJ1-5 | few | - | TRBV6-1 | CASSEASIQPQHF | TGTGCCAGCAGTGAAGCTAGCATTCAGCCCCAGCATTTT
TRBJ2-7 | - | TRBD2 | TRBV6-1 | CASSARLAGVGEQYF | TGTGCCAGCAGTGCCCGACTAGCGGGAGTGGGGGAGCAGTACTTC
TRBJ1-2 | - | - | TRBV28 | CASSRPTGTGYTF | TGTGCCAGCAGTCGGCCCACAGGGACTGGCTACACCTTC
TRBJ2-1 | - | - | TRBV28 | CASSHDHSYNEQFF | TGTGCCAGCAGCCACGATCACAGCTACAATGAGCAGTTCTTC
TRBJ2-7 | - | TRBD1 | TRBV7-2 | CASRRQGQHYEQYF | TGTGCCAGCAGGCGACAGGGGCAACACTACGAGCAGTACTTC
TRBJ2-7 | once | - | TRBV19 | CASSISGRGSYEQYF | TGTGCCAGTAGTATATCAGGCAGGGGCTCCTACGAGCAGTACTTC
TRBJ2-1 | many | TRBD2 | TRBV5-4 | CASSLGRLAVYNEQFF | TGTGCCAGCAGCTTGGGTAGGCTAGCGGTTTACAATGAGCAGTTCTTC
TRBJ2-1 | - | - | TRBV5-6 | CASSPKLLSSYNEQFF | TGTGCCAGCAGCCCCAAACTACTATCGTCCTACAATGAGCAGTTCTTC
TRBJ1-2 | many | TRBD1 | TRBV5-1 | CASSRQDRVDYGYTF | TGCGCCAGCAGCCGGCAGGACAGGGTCGACTATGGCTACACCTTC
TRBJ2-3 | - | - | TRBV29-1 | CSVNRGQRQGTQYF | TGCAGCGTGAACCGGGGGCAAAGACAGGGTACGCAGTATTTT
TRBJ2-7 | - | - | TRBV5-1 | CASSLESGRSYEQYF | TGCGCCAGCAGCTTGGAAAGCGGCCGATCCTACGAGCAGTACTTC
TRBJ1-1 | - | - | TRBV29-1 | CSGYAAEAFF | TGCAGCGGATATGCGGCTGAAGCTTTCTTT
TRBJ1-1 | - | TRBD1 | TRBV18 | CASSLEMTGGEDAFF | TGTGCCAGCTCCCTCGAGATGACAGGGGGAGAGGATGCTTTCTTT
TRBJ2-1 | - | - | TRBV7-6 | CASSPYRVGLGNEQFF | TGTGCCAGCAGCCCCTACAGGGTGGGTCTCGGGAATGAGCAGTTCTTC
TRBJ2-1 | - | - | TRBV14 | CASSQRVTYNEQFF | TGTGCCAGCAGCCAACGGGTTACCTACAATGAGCAGTTCTTC
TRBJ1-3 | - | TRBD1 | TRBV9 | CASSSLDRVGNTIYF | TGTGCCAGCAGCTCTTTGGACAGGGTTGGAAACACCATATATTTT
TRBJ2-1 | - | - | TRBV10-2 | CASFRGGIGNNEQFF | TGCGCCAGCTTTAGAGGGGGAATAGGTAACAATGAGCAGTTCTTC
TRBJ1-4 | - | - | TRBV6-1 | CASSEFRLSNEKLFF | TGTGCCAGCAGTGAATTTCGGTTAAGTAATGAAAAACTGTTTTTT
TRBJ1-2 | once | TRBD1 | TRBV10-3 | CAIRTGTADGYTF | TGTGCCATCAGAACCGGGACAGCTGATGGCTACACCTTC
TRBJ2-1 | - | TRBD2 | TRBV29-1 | CSVESGRAWGEQFF | TGCAGCGTAGAGAGCGGGAGGGCCTGGGGGGAGCAGTTCTTC
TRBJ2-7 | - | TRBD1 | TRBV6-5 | CASSYHRGLEYEQYF | TGTGCCAGCAGTTACCACAGGGGGTTAGAGTACGAGCAGTACTTC
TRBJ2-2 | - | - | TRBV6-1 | CASSEWQSGELFF | TGTGCCAGCAGTGAATGGCAGTCCGGGGAGCTGTTTTTT
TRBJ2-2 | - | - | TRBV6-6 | CASGVGGATGELFF | TGTGCCAGCGGAGTCGGGGGAGCGACCGGGGAGCTGTTTTTT
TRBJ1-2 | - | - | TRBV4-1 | CASSHGQSGYTF | TGCGCCAGCAGCCACGGACAGTCTGGCTACACCTTC
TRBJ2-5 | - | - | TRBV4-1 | CASSQAGGQETQYF | TGCGCCAGCAGCCAAGCCGGGGGCCAAGAGACCCAGTACTTC
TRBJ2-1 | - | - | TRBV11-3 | CASSFYGSPGSEQFF | TGTGCCAGCAGCTTTTATGGCTCCCCGGGGAGTGAGCAGTTCTTC
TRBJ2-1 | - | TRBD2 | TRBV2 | CASSEGTSGINEQFF | TGTGCCAGCAGTGAAGGGACTAGCGGAATAAATGAGCAGTTCTTC
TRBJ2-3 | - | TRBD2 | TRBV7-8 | CASSSYRGLADGDTQYF | TGTGCCAGCAGCTCCTACAGGGGACTAGCGGACGGGGATACGCAGTATTTT
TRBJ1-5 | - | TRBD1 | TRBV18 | CASSPGTGGQPQHF | TGTGCCAGCTCACCAGGGACAGGGGGCCAGCCCCAGCATTTT
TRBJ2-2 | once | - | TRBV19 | CASTPKTRDTGELFF | TGTGCCAGTACCCCCAAGACTCGAGACACCGGGGAGCTGTTTTTT
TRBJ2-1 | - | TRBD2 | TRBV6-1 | CASSSGTRSEQFF | TGTGCCAGCAGTTCCGGGACTAGAAGTGAGCAGTTCTTC